The 21 T cell receptor beta chains in this list originate from one sample, sequenced in a study of blood T cell repertoires in COVID-19. Some clones are missing from TCRdb's copy, which holds only in-frame ones; the method was immunoSEQ multiplex PCR. The sample has 95,000 to 100,000 clones, 70% to 85% seen once. Sequenced sample: peripheral blood. These receptors came from a man between 65 and 79 years old with acute or convalescent COVID-19.

This clone was observed a few times. V usage is TRBV29-1 and J usage is TRBJ1-2; D gene uncertain. The V end was cut by 4 bases, the J end by 9 bases, with 15 bases between. The germline gives CDR1 SQVTM, CDR2 ANQGSEA. CDR3 length equals 12 residues. The CDR3 loop is CSVADNPWSYTF. CDR3 nucleotides: TGCAGCGTTGCTGACAACCCCTGGAGCTACACCTTC.

The chain couples TRBV28 to TRBJ2-1; weak D call: TRBD2 (6 bases). In germline, CDR1 is MDHEN, CDR2 SYDVKM. The CDR3 sequence is 16 residues long. V was shortened by 5 bases and J by 2 bases, with 16 bases between the two germline ends. CDR3 sequence: CASSDPRDSAYNEQFF. In nucleotides, the CDR3 is TGTGCCAGCAGTGACCCCCGGGACTCCGCCTACAATGAGCAGTTCTTC.

The rearrangement uses TRBV19 and TRBJ1-2, with a possible D match to TRBD1 (6 bases). Germline V gene data show CDR1 as LNHDA and CDR2 as SQIVND (reference sequence). Trimming shortened V by 3 bases and J by 7 bases, and 12 bases separated the two germline ends. The CDR3 is made up of 13 amino acids. The CDR3, as DNA: TGTGCCAGTAGTATTAACAGGGAAGGTGGCTACACCTTC. Translation: CASSINREGGYTF.

CDR3 protein: CAIAGTGPGQPQHF. CDR3 coding DNA: TGTGCCATCGCGGGGACAGGTCCGGGACAGCCCCAGCATTTT. The J gene is TRBJ1-5, the V gene TRBV19; 8 nucleotides align to TRBD1. The CDR3 is 14 residues long. The germline gives CDR1 LNHDA, CDR2 SQIVND (reference sequence). Germline trimming cut 10 bases from V and 7 bases from J; bases unmatched to any gene: 12.

This chain uses TRBV7-2 with TRBJ2-1, with 7 bases fitting TRBD2. Germline values: CDR1 SGHTA, CDR2 FQGNSA. Trimming cost V 1 base and J 10 bases; bases outside gene matches: 1. This CDR3 is 12 amino acids long. The DNA for the CDR3 is TGTGCCAGCAGCTTAGATAGCGGGGAGCAGTTCTTC. Its translation is CASSLDSGEQFF.

This clone was seen only once. This chain connects TRBV7-8 to TRBJ1-5; perhaps TRBD1 as D (6 bases). V was trimmed by 5 bases and J by 2 bases, leaving 10 bases between them. Germline assignment: CDR1 SGHVS and CDR2 FQNEAQ. The CDR3 totals 14 residues. DNA for the CDR3: TGTGCCAGCAGCCCGCGACAGGGCAATCAGCCCCAGCATTTT. Its translation: CASSPRQGNQPQHF. The full variable domain, completed using reference TRBV7-8 and TRBJ1-5, is GAGVSQSPRYKVAKRGQDVALRCDPISGHVSLFWYQQALGQGPEFLTYFQNEAQLDKSGLPSDRFFAERPEGSVSTLKIQRTQQEDSAVYLCASSPRQGNQPQHFGDGTRLSIL.

This chain joins TRBV27 and TRBJ1-2; TRBD1 agrees at 9 bases. The CDR3 is 13 amino acids. Unmatched junction bases numbered 4, after V lost 5 bases and J lost 6 bases. The germline CDR1 and CDR2 sequences are MNHEY and SMNVEV (reference sequence). CDR3 DNA: TGTGCCAGCAGTAAGGGACAGGGTGATGGCTACACCTTC. Its protein is CASSKGQGDGYTF.

The chain combines TRBV11-2 with TRBJ2-7; TRBD2 is a possible D gene (6 bases). CDR3 size: 13 residues. V was shortened by 9 bases and J by 6 bases, with 18 bases between the two germline ends. CDR1 SGHAT and CDR2 FQNNGV come from the germline V gene. Here the CDR3 reads CASTRGSRVEQYF. The DNA of the CDR3 is TGTGCCAGTACCCGGGGGTCGAGGGTCGAGCAGTACTTC.

The chain carries TRBV5-6 and TRBJ2-7; TRBD1 agrees at 9 bases. CDR1 SGHDT and CDR2 YYEEEE come from the germline V gene. V gave up 2 bases and J gave up 3 bases; unmatched junction bases: 9. The CDR3 has 16 residues. This chain's CDR3 is CASSLGPGQGGYEQYF. The CDR3 DNA sequence: TGTGCCAGCAGCTTAGGGCCGGGACAGGGTGGCTACGAGCAGTACTTC.

In its sample, this clone was seen a few times. V and J are TRBV6-6 and TRBJ2-7, with a tentative D call TRBD1 (5 bases). Germline V gene lookup returns CDR1 MNHNY and CDR2 SVGAGI (reference sequence). V lost 10 bases and J 2 bases, leaving 12 bases between the germline ends. The CDR3 consists of 12 residues. CDR3 loop: CATRGQAYEQYF. The CDR3 DNA sequence: TGTGCCACCCGAGGACAAGCCTACGAGCAGTACTTC.

The chain links TRBV24-1 to TRBJ2-7, with 7 bases fitting TRBD1. CDR1 is KGHDR, CDR2 SFDVKD, per germline. This CDR3 is built from 15 residues. Trimming at V came to 2 bases and at J to 2 bases, leaving 5 bases not matched to a gene. In DNA form, the CDR3 reads TGTGCCACCAGTGATTCCGGGACAGCGGCCTACGAGCAGTACTTC. As protein: CATSDSGTAAYEQYF.

The chain carries TRBV14 and TRBJ2-7; D is unresolved. Germline assignment: CDR1 SGHDN and CDR2 FVKESK. CDR3 length equals 12 residues. V gave up 1 base and J gave up 8 bases, with 9 bases separating them. CDR3 DNA sequence: TGTGCCAGCAGCCAAGTAAGGAGCCAGCAGTACTTC. Residues: CASSQVRSQQYF. Full variable domain (outside the CDR3, taken from reference TRBV14 and TRBJ2-7): EAGVTQFPSHSVIEKGQTVTLRCDPISGHDNLYWYRRVMGKEIKFLLHFVKESKQDESGMPNNRFLAERTGGTYSTLKVQPAELEDSGVYFCASSQVRSQQYFGPGTRLTVT.

This chain joins TRBV28 and TRBJ1-5; D not certain. Germline loops: CDR1 MDHEN, CDR2 SYDVKM. V lost 8 bases and J 7 bases, leaving 12 bases between the germline ends. The length of the CDR3 is 12 residues. The CDR3 region has the DNA TGTGCCAGCGGAGTTCCTTTACAGCCCCAGCATTTT. Its translation is CASGVPLQPQHF.

This clone was counted a few times. The chain recombines TRBV6-5 with TRBJ2-5; maybe TRBD1 (5 bases). The CDR3 spans 12 residues. Trimming stripped 5 bases from V and 5 bases from J, with 9 bases between. Germline CDR1 reads MNHEY; CDR2 reads SVGAGI. The DNA of the CDR3 is TGTGCCAGCAGTCAGGGATGGGAGACCCAGTACTTC. This translates into CASSQGWETQYF.

As to this clone: This same CDR3 is encoded by further DNA sequences in the sample. This chain connects TRBV7-2 to TRBJ2-7; D is unclear. The germline CDR1 and CDR2 sequences are SGHTA and FQGNSA. CDR3 length: 12 amino acids. The V gene lost 1 base and the J gene lost 3 bases, with 4 bases spanning the gap. CDR3 residues: CASSLVRYEQYF. CDR3 bases: TGTGCCAGCAGCTTAGTCCGCTACGAGCAGTACTTC.

This chain connects TRBV1 to TRBJ1-1. TRBV1 is reported as a pseudogene. CDR3 size: 15 residues. CDR3 coding DNA: TGCACCAGCAGCCAAGATCGAGTACGGGGGACTGAAGCTTTCTTT. Translated: CTSSQDRVRGTEAFF.

The V gene is TRBV6-2 or TRBV6-3, the J gene TRBJ2-3; 7 bases match TRBD1. This CDR3 comprises 16 residues. The J segment lost 2 bases and the V segment lost 5 bases, leaving 10 bases of the junction unmatched. Per germline, CDR1 MNHEY and CDR2 SVGEGT. CDR3 DNA: TGTGCCAGCAGTGCCCGGGACAGACCCCTCACAGATACGCAGTATTTT. Translated, it gives CASSARDRPLTDTQYF.

This chain links TRBV6-1 with TRBJ2-1, with TRBD2 matching 11 bases. V lost 3 bases and J lost 4; bases outside the gene matches: 5. Germline lookup yields CDR1 MNHNS and CDR2 SASEGT. The CDR3 covers 16 residues. The CDR3, as DNA: TGTGCCAGCAGTGAGTGGCTAGCGGGGGGATACAATGAGCAGTTCTTC. Its protein is CASSEWLAGGYNEQFF.

This clone has only a few counts. CDR3 DNA sequence: TGTGCCAGCAGCCCCCCTAGCGGCCAAGAGACCCAGTACTTC. This translates into CASSPPSGQETQYF. The V and J genes are TRBV9 and TRBJ2-5; 7 nucleotides line up with TRBD2. The J segment lost 1 base and the V segment lost 4 bases, leaving 4 bases of the junction unmatched. Per germline, CDR1 SGDLS and CDR2 YYNGEE. The CDR3 is 14 amino acids.

The chain couples TRBV3-1 (or the pseudogene TRBV3-2) to TRBJ2-1; D is uncertain. With 0 bases removed from V and 9 bases from J, the gap between germline ends came to 12 bases. This CDR3 has 14 amino acids. Germline values: CDR1 LGHDT, CDR2 YNNKEL (reference sequence). DNA of the CDR3: TGTGCCAGCAGCCAAGATGGGCCCCGCCCTGAGCAGTTCTTC. This translates into CASSQDGPRPEQFF.

The chain joins TRBV11-2 to TRBJ2-7; no clear D gene. The CDR3 covers 15 residues. CDR1 SGHAT and CDR2 FQNNGV come from the germline V gene. The V end lost 3 bases, the J end lost 6 bases, and 18 bases lay between the germline ends. The CDR3 loop reads CASSFIPDGTSEQYF. CDR3 nucleotide sequence: TGTGCCAGCAGCTTTATCCCCGATGGTACAAGCGAGCAGTACTTC.